Below are 30 T cell receptor beta chains sequenced from a single sample in a study of T cells after yellow fever vaccination. Using its own MiXCR run on the 5' RACE reads, TCRdb lists one record per CDR3 protein. The repertoire holds some 260,000 distinct CDR3 sequences, with around 5.3% as singletons. This specimen consisted of CD4+ T cells sorted from PBMCs, obtained on the day of the yellow fever booster vaccination. These receptors all come from a man aged 18 to 30 who received the YFV17D yellow fever vaccine.

This clonotype came up many times. The chain combines TRBV5-5 with TRBJ2-4; D is unresolved. The CDR3 is 14 amino acids. V was cut by 0 bases and J by 10 bases, with 14 bases left in between. In germline, CDR1 is SGHKS, CDR2 YYEKEE (reference sequence). CDR3 amino acids: CASSLDDNGRIQYF. CDR3 nucleotide sequence: TGTGCCAGCAGCTTGGATGACAATGGAAGGATTCAGTACTTC.

This clonotype was seen a few times. The V gene is TRBV5-1, the J gene TRBJ1-3, with TRBD1 identical over 8 bases. Germline CDR1 and CDR2: SGHRS and YFSETQ. This CDR3 has 16 amino acids. V gave up 5 bases and J gave up 0 bases; unmatched junction bases: 7. CDR3 DNA: TGCGCCAGCAGACCGCAGGGGGCGAGCTCTGGAAACACCATATATTTT. This codes for CASRPQGASSGNTIYF.

Many counts were recorded for this clonotype. CDR3 in amino acids: CASSLTAGMTDTQYF. CDR3 nucleotide sequence: TGCGCCAGCAGCCTAACGGCGGGGATGACAGATACGCAGTATTTT. The chain recombines TRBV4-1 with TRBJ2-3; TRBD2 might be the D (6 bases). V lost 4 bases and J lost 3, with 14 bases in between. Germline V lookup: CDR1 MGHRA, CDR2 YSYEKL. This CDR3 has 15 amino acids.

This clonotype has more than one count but fewer than ten. The rearrangement joins TRBV28 to TRBJ1-2; no firm D call. With 5 bases removed from V and 2 bases from J, the gap between germline ends came to 3 bases. Germline CDR1 is MDHEN and CDR2 is SYDVKM. This CDR3 contains 11 residues. The CDR3 loop reads CASSVNYGYTF. For the CDR3, the DNA is TGTGCCAGCAGTGTGAACTATGGCTACACCTTC.

This clonotype was found a few times. The J gene is TRBJ1-1, the V gene TRBV9; a weak D match, TRBD1 (5 bases). The germline CDR1 and CDR2 sequences are SGDLS and YYNGEE. The CDR3 has 13 residues. V lost 3 bases and J lost 7, with 13 bases in between. CDR3: CASSGGRRDEAFF. The CDR3 nucleotides are TGTGCCAGCAGCGGGGGACGGAGAGATGAAGCTTTCTTT. Supplemented by reference TRBV9 and TRBJ1-1, the full variable domain reads DSGVTQTPKHLITATGQRVTLRCSPRSGDLSVYWYQQSLDQGLQFLIQYYNGEERAKGNILERFSAQQFPDLHSELNLSSLELGDSALYFCASSGGRRDEAFFGQGTRLTVV.

In its sample, this clonotype was seen many times. This rearrangement joins TRBV12-3 or TRBV12-4 to TRBJ2-1, with 11 bases fitting TRBD2. The CDR3 runs to 14 residues. The V gene end was trimmed by 5 bases and the J gene end by 8 bases; junction bases not matched to a gene: 5. The CDR3 nucleotides read TGTGCCAGCAGTCCCACTAGCGGGGGCGATGAGCAGTTCTTC. This encodes CASSPTSGGDEQFF.

The count of this clonotype is one. The chain combines TRBV5-1 with TRBJ2-3, with D perhaps given as TRBD1 or TRBD2 (5 bases each). The CDR3 length is 15 residues. V was cut by 6 bases and J by 5 bases, with 19 bases left in between. Germline-derived CDR1 and CDR2 are SGHRS and YFSETQ. The CDR3 DNA sequence: TGCGCCAGCACTACGAATATCGTTGGGGGAGATACGCAGTATTTT. It codes for CASTTNIVGGDTQYF.

This clonotype turned up a few times. The chain has TRBV5-4 and TRBJ2-5, with D possibly matching TRBD2 (6 bases). The CDR3 is 14 amino acids. Trimming took 1 base from V and 5 from J, leaving 12 bases between them. Germline CDR1 reads SGHNT; CDR2 reads YYREEE (reference sequence). The CDR3 DNA is TGTGCCAGCAGCTTGTGGGCGGAGGGGGAGACCCAGTACTTC. Amino acids: CASSLWAEGETQYF.

The chain couples TRBV4-3 to TRBJ2-3, with a tentative D call TRBD1 (6 bases). Germline CDR1 is LGHNA and CDR2 is YSLEER. V lost 5 bases and J 4 bases, leaving 19 bases between the germline ends. This CDR3 region has 16 residues. CDR3 in amino acids: CASSYYRDTSSDTQYF. The CDR3 region has the DNA TGCGCCAGCAGCTACTACCGGGACACATCATCAGATACGCAGTATTTT.

For the CDR3, the DNA is TGTGCCACCAGTGATTTCAGCGTGGGGGGCTATAATAGTGAGCAGTTCTTC. It codes for CATSDFSVGGYNSEQFF. V and J are TRBV24-1 and TRBJ2-1, with D possibly called TRBD1 or TRBD2 (6 bases each). The germline gives CDR1 KGHDR, CDR2 SFDVKD. The CDR3 is 17 residues long. Deletions cut 1 base from V and 9 bases from J, with 21 bases between.

This clonotype has a handful of counts. V and J are TRBV19 and TRBJ2-2; 7 bases agree with TRBD1. V was clipped by 1 base and J by 7 bases; unmatched bases: 9. This CDR3 has 16 amino acids. Germline V gene data show CDR1 as LNHDA and CDR2 as SQIVND (reference sequence). The CDR3 DNA reads TGTGCCAGTAGTATAGGACAGGGCGTTTTTAACGGGGAGCTGTTTTTT. Its translation is CASSIGQGVFNGELFF.

This clonotype was picked up a small number of times. This chain joins TRBV5-1 and TRBJ1-3, with D unclear. Per germline, CDR1 SGHRS and CDR2 YFSETQ. V gave up 4 bases and J gave up 4 bases, with 18 bases separating them. This CDR3 spans 16 amino acids. The CDR3 protein is CASSPAGGGAGNTIYF. The DNA for the CDR3 is TGCGCCAGCAGCCCCGCGGGCGGAGGCGCCGGAAACACCATATATTTT.

The CDR3 protein is CASRSDRAKGYTF. Here the CDR3 DNA reads TGTGCCAGCAGATCAGACAGGGCGAAAGGCTACACCTTC. This chain joins TRBV6-2 or TRBV6-3 and TRBJ1-2; 7 bases are shared with TRBD1. Losses at the gene ends were 6 bases for V and 8 bases for J; bases not matched to a gene: 9. The CDR3 extends over 13 amino acids. Germline V CDR1 and CDR2: MNHEY, SVGEGT.

This clonotype was observed a few times. The J gene is TRBJ1-5, the V gene TRBV6-2 or TRBV6-3; D unresolved. Germline V gene sequence: CDR1 MNHEY, CDR2 SVGEGT. This CDR3 region has 14 residues. V dropped 2 bases and J dropped 7 bases, with 12 bases sitting between them. CDR3 amino acids: CASSYDLSGQPQHF. The CDR3 DNA follows: TGTGCCAGCAGTTACGATTTATCGGGGCAGCCCCAGCATTTT.

This clonotype was picked up a small number of times. The chain recombines TRBV5-4 with TRBJ2-2; weak D call: TRBD2 (5 bases). Germline-derived CDR1 and CDR2 are SGHNT and YYREEE (reference sequence). V lost 3 bases and J 7 bases, leaving 16 bases between the germline ends. The CDR3 spans 15 residues. Here the CDR3 DNA reads TGTGCCAGCAGCTCCGGGAAAGCCTGGAACGGGGAGCTGTTTTTT. Its protein is CASSSGKAWNGELFF.

In this sample, this clonotype turned up many times. The rearrangement joins TRBV20-1 to TRBJ2-7, with 8 nucleotides matching TRBD1. Germline V CDR1 and CDR2: DFQATT, SNEGSKA (reference sequence). The CDR3 is 13 amino acids. After removal of 6 bases from V and 2 bases from J, the junction contained 6 bases not matched to a gene. CDR3 nucleotide sequence: TGCAGTGCCGTGGACAGGGCCACCTACGAGCAGTACGTC. Amino acid sequence: CSAVDRATYEQYV.

This clonotype was seen a handful of times. The chain combines TRBV6-6 with TRBJ2-5, with unresolved D. Germline-derived CDR1 and CDR2 are MNHNY and SVGAGI (reference sequence). V shed 5 bases and J shed 2 bases, with 9 bases lying between them. The CDR3 has 13 amino acids. CDR3 sequence reads: CASSPATQETQYF. The CDR3 DNA reads TGTGCCAGCAGTCCGGCTACACAAGAGACCCAGTACTTC.

The chain links TRBV29-1 to TRBJ1-5; unclear D gene. With 7 bases removed from V and 4 bases from J, the gap between germline ends came to 14 bases. The CDR3 runs 13 residues. Germline CDR1 is SQVTM and CDR2 is ANQGSEA. CDR3 loop: CSAMTGLNQPQHF. In DNA form, the CDR3 reads TGCAGCGCCATGACCGGGTTGAATCAGCCCCAGCATTTT. The full variable domain, completed using reference TRBV29-1 and TRBJ1-5, is SAVISQKPSRDICQRGTSLTIQCQVDSQVTMMFWYRQQPGQSLTLIATANQGSEATYESGFVIDKFPISRPNLTFSTLTVSNMSPEDSSIYLCSAMTGLNQPQHFGDGTRLSIL.

This clonotype was seen a handful of times. This sequence joins TRBV7-6 and TRBJ2-5; D is uncertain. This CDR3 spans 14 amino acids. Germline V gene lookup returns CDR1 SGHVS and CDR2 FNYEAQ. Trimming removed 5 bases at V and 3 bases at J, with 13 bases between. The CDR3 is CASSVMASEETQYF. The CDR3 DNA reads TGTGCCAGCAGCGTCATGGCATCTGAAGAGACCCAGTACTTC. Full variable domain (missing parts from reference TRBV7-6 and TRBJ2-5): GAGVSQSPRYKVTKRGQDVALRCDPISGHVSLYWYRQALGQGPEFLTYFNYEAQQDKSGLPNDRFSAERPEGSISTLTIQRTEQRDSAMYRCASSVMASEETQYFGPGTRLLVL.

The gene calls are TRBV5-5 and TRBJ1-6, with D unresolved. The germline gives CDR1 SGHKS, CDR2 YYEKEE (reference sequence). V shed 0 bases and J shed 12 bases, with 13 bases lying between them. There are 14 residues in the CDR3. The CDR3 DNA reads as TGTGCCAGCAGCTTGGCCGTATTAGGCGGACCCCTCCACTTT. It is translated as CASSLAVLGGPLHF.

A few counts support this clonotype. This sequence joins TRBV6-2 or TRBV6-3 and TRBJ2-5; D may correspond to TRBD1 or TRBD2 (5 bases each). Germline V gives CDR1 MNHEY, CDR2 SVGEGT. CDR3 length: 14 residues. Trimming cost V 5 bases and J 4 bases, with 14 bases left between them. CDR3 residues: CASSPVVGVETQYF. DNA of the CDR3: TGTGCCAGCAGTCCCGTGGTGGGGGTAGAGACCCAGTACTTC.

This clonotype was seen ten or more times. V usage is TRBV20-1 and J usage is TRBJ2-3; 7 positions agree with TRBD1. CDR3 size: 15 residues. After removal of 0 bases from V and 2 bases from J, the junction contained 5 bases not matched to a gene. Germline CDR1 DFQATT, CDR2 SNEGSKA (reference sequence). The CDR3: CSARDWGQHTDTQYF. The CDR3 DNA reads TGCAGTGCTAGAGATTGGGGACAGCACACAGATACGCAGTATTTT.

This chain links TRBV3-1 with TRBJ2-2, with no clear D. CDR3 length: 14 residues. Germline assignment: CDR1 LGHDT and CDR2 YNNKEL (reference sequence). Trimming took 1 base from V and 6 from J, leaving 9 bases between them. DNA of the CDR3: TGTGCCAGCAGCCAAGTCACCTCGGCCGGGGAGCTGTTTTTT. Amino acid sequence: CASSQVTSAGELFF.

The chain has TRBV7-2 and TRBJ2-3, with D maybe TRBD2 (7 bases). Germline V lookup: CDR1 SGHTA, CDR2 FQGNSA. Trimming shortened V by 4 bases and J by 4 bases, and 18 bases separated the two germline ends. The CDR3 is made up of 16 amino acids. The CDR3 sequence: CASSSNHIGGADTQYF. The CDR3 bases are TGTGCCAGCAGCTCGAACCATATAGGGGGGGCAGATACGCAGTATTTT.

This clonotype has at least ten counts. V usage is TRBV7-8 and J usage is TRBJ1-3; 7 bases map to TRBD1. V was pared by 5 bases and J by 0 bases, with 7 bases of the junction left unmatched. Germline lookup yields CDR1 SGHVS and CDR2 FQNEAQ. The CDR3 has 16 residues. CDR3 amino acids: CASSPPGQSSGNTIYF. The CDR3 bases are TGTGCCAGCAGCCCACCGGGACAGAGCTCTGGAAACACCATATATTTT.

This clonotype was observed at least ten times. The chain has TRBV12-3 or TRBV12-4 and TRBJ1-1; D gene unclear. The CDR3 consists of 13 residues. The V end was cut by 3 bases, the J end by 4 bases, with 9 bases between. The CDR3 sequence is CASSLEGATEAFF. CDR3 DNA sequence: TGTGCCAGCAGTTTGGAGGGTGCCACTGAAGCTTTCTTT.

This clonotype was detected only a few times. This sequence joins TRBV7-2 and TRBJ1-6, with D perhaps matching TRBD1 (5 bases). The CDR3 runs 14 residues. CDR1 is SGHTA, CDR2 FQGNSA, per germline. Between the trimmed V and J ends, which lost 4 bases and 10 bases, there was a span of 14 bases. In nucleotides, the CDR3 is TGTGCCAGCAGCTCACCCAGGGTAGGGTCACCCCTCCACTTT. Translating gives CASSSPRVGSPLHF.

Only one count was recorded for this clonotype. This chain connects TRBV5-4 to TRBJ2-5, with 9 nucleotides matching TRBD1. V was clipped by 7 bases and J by 3 bases; unmatched bases: 7. The length of the CDR3 is 14 residues. The germline V gene has CDR1 SGHNT and CDR2 YYREEE (reference sequence). CDR3 loop: CASCSQGAEETQYF. CDR3 DNA sequence: TGTGCCAGCTGCTCACAGGGGGCTGAAGAGACCCAGTACTTC.

This chain joins TRBV6-2 or TRBV6-3 and TRBJ2-7; D not resolved. From germline, CDR1 is MNHEY and CDR2 SVGEGT. Trimming removed 7 bases from V and 2 bases from J, with 12 bases in between. This CDR3 is built from 13 residues. CDR3 loop: CASNRRGTYEQYF. In DNA form, the CDR3 reads TGTGCCAGCAACCGCCGTGGAACCTACGAGCAGTACTTC.

This clonotype was seen many times. The chain is built from TRBV7-6 and TRBJ2-2; TRBD1 is a possible D gene (6 bases). The CDR3 sequence is 16 residues long. V lost 5 bases and J 0 bases, leaving 13 bases between the germline ends. CDR1 SGHVS and CDR2 FNYEAQ come from the germline V gene. CDR3 coding DNA: TGTGCCAGCAGCCCCAGACAGGCCACGAACACCGGGGAGCTGTTTTTT. Protein: CASSPRQATNTGELFF.